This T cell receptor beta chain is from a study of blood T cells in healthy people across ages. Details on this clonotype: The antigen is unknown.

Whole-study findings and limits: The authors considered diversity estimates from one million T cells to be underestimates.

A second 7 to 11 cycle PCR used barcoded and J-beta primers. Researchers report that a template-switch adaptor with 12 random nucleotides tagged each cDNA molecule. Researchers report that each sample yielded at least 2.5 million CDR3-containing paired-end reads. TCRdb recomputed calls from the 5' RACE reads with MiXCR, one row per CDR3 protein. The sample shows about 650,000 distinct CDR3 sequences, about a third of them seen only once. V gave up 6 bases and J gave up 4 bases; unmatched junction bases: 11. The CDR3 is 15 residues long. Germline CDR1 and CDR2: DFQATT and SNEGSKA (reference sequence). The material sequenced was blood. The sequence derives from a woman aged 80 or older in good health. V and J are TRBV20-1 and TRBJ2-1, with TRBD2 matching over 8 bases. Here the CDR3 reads CSAGGGSSGYNEQFF. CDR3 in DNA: TGCAGTGCCGGGGGGGGTTCTAGCGGGTACAATGAGCAGTTCTTC.